These T cell receptor beta chains were read from a single sample in a study of cytomegalovirus exposure and HLA in healthy donors. The assay was immunoSEQ multiplex PCR, and TCRdb's table has in-frame clones only and misses some. The table shows 150,000 to 200,000 clones, with approximately 88% occurring only once. Sequencing was performed on PBMCs. Receptor source: a man under 40 in good health and CMV-seronegative. Each CDR3 is given with its conserved first and last residue. D genes are given only for firm matches. For some rows the clone size is stated as once, few or many, or as a class when expanded; others skip it.

D gene: TRBD2
clone size: NA
V gene: TRBV4-2
J gene: TRBJ2-2
CDR3 DNA: TGTGCCAGCAGCCCTCTAGCGGGAGAGTCCGGGGAGCTGTTTTTT
CDR3 protein: CASSPLAGESGELFF

D gene: NA
clone size: few
V gene: TRBV9
J gene: TRBJ2-2
CDR3 DNA: TGTGCCAGCAGCGGAGGGACAACGAACACCGGGGAGCTGTTTTTT
CDR3 protein: CASSGGTTNTGELFF

D gene: NA
clone size: NA
V gene: TRBV2
J gene: TRBJ2-3
CDR3 DNA: TGTGCCAGCAGTGACAAGCGGACGCTCGAACATACGCAGTATTTT
CDR3 protein: CASSDKRTLEHTQYF

D gene: NA
clone size: NA
V gene: TRBV10-3
J gene: TRBJ2-7
CDR3 DNA: TGTGCCATCCGGACAGCTAGCTCCTACGAGCAGTACTTC
CDR3 protein: CAIRTASSYEQYF

D gene: NA
clone size: NA
V gene: TRBV14
J gene: TRBJ2-7
CDR3 DNA: TGTGCCAGCAGCCAGATGACAGGTTTGTCCTACGAGCAGTACTTC
CDR3 protein: CASSQMTGLSYEQYF

D gene: NA
clone size: NA
V gene: TRBV19
J gene: TRBJ1-2
CDR3 DNA: TGTGCCAGTAGTATAGGTAATGGCTACACCTTC
CDR3 protein: CASSIGNGYTF

D gene: TRBD2
clone size: NA
V gene: TRBV15
J gene: TRBJ2-7
CDR3 DNA: TGTGCCACCAGCAGACACCCGGGGGGAATAGCACGAAGCTCCTACGAGCAGTACTTC
CDR3 protein: CATSRHPGGIARSSYEQYF

D gene: TRBD2
clone size: NA
V gene: TRBV2
J gene: TRBJ2-7
CDR3 DNA: TGTGCCAGCAGTCCGGGACTAGGTTCCTACGAGCAGTACTTC
CDR3 protein: CASSPGLGSYEQYF

D gene: NA
clone size: NA
V gene: TRBV19
J gene: TRBJ2-7
CDR3 DNA: TGTGCCAGTAGGTCCAAGGGGGAGCCCGTATACGAGCAGTACTTC
CDR3 protein: CASRSKGEPVYEQYF

D gene: NA
clone size: NA
V gene: TRBV6-6
J gene: TRBJ2-5
CDR3 DNA: TGTGCCAGCGCCGCGAGTAGCGACTTGGGGACCCAGTACTTC
CDR3 protein: CASAASSDLGTQYF

D gene: NA
clone size: NA
V gene: TRBV18
J gene: TRBJ1-2
CDR3 DNA: TGTGCCAGCTCACCAGTGAGTGCGGATGGCTACACCTTC
CDR3 protein: CASSPVSADGYTF

D gene: NA
clone size: NA
V gene: TRBV27
J gene: TRBJ1-1
CDR3 DNA: TGTGCCAGCAGTTTGGTCAGGGAAGGGTACACTGAAGCTTTCTTT
CDR3 protein: CASSLVREGYTEAFF

D gene: NA
clone size: once
V gene: TRBV4-1
J gene: TRBJ2-7
CDR3 DNA: TGCGCCAGCAGCCAAGTCCCAACCTACGAGCAGTACTTC
CDR3 protein: CASSQVPTYEQYF

D gene: TRBD2
clone size: NA
V gene: TRBV28
J gene: TRBJ2-7
CDR3 DNA: TGTGCCAGCAGTTTCGTTGCGGGGGGCCTAAAAATTTCCTACGAGCAGTACTTC
CDR3 protein: CASSFVAGGLKISYEQYF

D gene: TRBD2
clone size: NA
V gene: TRBV6-4
J gene: TRBJ2-1
CDR3 DNA: TGTGCCAGCAGTGAAAAGCGGGAGGGCAATGAGCAGTTCTTC
CDR3 protein: CASSEKREGNEQFF

D gene: NA
clone size: NA
V gene: TRBV28
J gene: TRBJ2-1
CDR3 DNA: TGTGCCAGCGTAGCGACTGTGGGTGAGCAGTTCTTC
CDR3 protein: CASVATVGEQFF

D gene: TRBD2
clone size: NA
V gene: TRBV5-5
J gene: TRBJ2-7
CDR3 DNA: TGTGCCAGCAGCACTGGTGTGGCTAGCGGGAGCTACGAGCAGTACTTC
CDR3 protein: CASSTGVASGSYEQYF

D gene: NA
clone size: NA
V gene: TRBV7-3
J gene: TRBJ2-2
CDR3 DNA: TGTGCCAGCAGCCCAATGGCTCGAGGGGGTGGCGGGGAGCTGTTTTTT
CDR3 protein: CASSPMARGGGGELFF

D gene: TRBD2
clone size: NA
V gene: TRBV19
J gene: TRBJ2-7
CDR3 DNA: TGTGCCAGTAGTATACAACTAGCGGCCTACGAGCAGTACTTC
CDR3 protein: CASSIQLAAYEQYF

D gene: NA
clone size: NA
V gene: TRBV11-1
J gene: TRBJ2-1
CDR3 DNA: TGTGCCAGCAGCTTAGTAGATGAGCAGTTCTTC
CDR3 protein: CASSLVDEQFF

D gene: NA
clone size: NA
V gene: TRBV21-1
J gene: TRBJ2-7
CDR3 DNA: TGTGCCAGCAGCACCCAAAGCGTACGCGAGCAGTACTTC
CDR3 protein: CASSTQSVREQYF

D gene: TRBD2
clone size: NA
V gene: TRBV7-7
J gene: TRBJ2-1
CDR3 DNA: TGTGCCAGCAGCTTAGCTAGCGGGGAACGTTTTATGTACAATGAGCAGTTCTTC
CDR3 protein: CASSLASGERFMYNEQFF

D gene: TRBD1
clone size: NA
V gene: TRBV11-2
J gene: TRBJ1-4
CDR3 DNA: TGTGCCAGCAGAGCTACAGGGGGCGCCGAAAAACTGTTTTTT
CDR3 protein: CASRATGGAEKLFF

D gene: NA
clone size: NA
V gene: TRBV5-1
J gene: TRBJ1-1
CDR3 DNA: TGCGCCAGCAGCCCCAGGTTGGGGAACACTGAAGCTTTCTTT
CDR3 protein: CASSPRLGNTEAFF

D gene: TRBD1
clone size: few
V gene: TRBV5-4
J gene: TRBJ2-2
CDR3 DNA: TGTGCCAGCAGCACTGACAGGGGAACCGGGGAGCTGTTTTTT
CDR3 protein: CASSTDRGTGELFF

D gene: TRBD1
clone size: NA
V gene: TRBV4-1
J gene: TRBJ1-4
CDR3 DNA: TGCGCCAGCAGCCAAGAGGTTGAGACAGGGGAATATGAAAAACTGTTTTTT
CDR3 protein: CASSQEVETGEYEKLFF

D gene: TRBD1
clone size: few
V gene: TRBV11-1
J gene: TRBJ2-5
CDR3 DNA: TGTGCCAGCAGCTTAGGTTACAGGGGAGAGACCCAGTACTTC
CDR3 protein: CASSLGYRGETQYF

D gene: NA
clone size: NA
V gene: TRBV7-2
J gene: TRBJ1-3
CDR3 DNA: TGTGCCAGCAGCTCCGACAAGGCTGGAAACACCATATATTTT
CDR3 protein: CASSSDKAGNTIYF

D gene: NA
clone size: NA
V gene: TRBV19
J gene: TRBJ1-1
CDR3 DNA: TGTGCCAGTATCCAGGGCAACACTGAAGCTTTCTTT
CDR3 protein: CASIQGNTEAFF

D gene: NA
clone size: NA
V gene: TRBV5-4
J gene: TRBJ2-7
CDR3 DNA: TGTGCCAGCAGCTTGGCGTCGGGAGTCGAGCAGTACTTC
CDR3 protein: CASSLASGVEQYF

D gene: TRBD1
clone size: NA
V gene: TRBV28
J gene: TRBJ1-1
CDR3 DNA: TGTGCCAGCAGTTCCCCCACAGGGGGAGAACGTTGGACTGAAGCTTTCTTT
CDR3 protein: CASSSPTGGERWTEAFF

D gene: NA
clone size: NA
V gene: TRBV7-2
J gene: TRBJ2-7
CDR3 DNA: TGTGCCAGCAGCTTAGGACAGTCCTCCTACGAGCAGTACTTC
CDR3 protein: CASSLGQSSYEQYF

D gene: TRBD1
clone size: few
V gene: TRBV6-1
J gene: TRBJ2-5
CDR3 DNA: TGTGCCAGCAGTGATGGCAGGGGGGAGACCCAGTACTTC
CDR3 protein: CASSDGRGETQYF

D gene: NA
clone size: NA
V gene: TRBV5-4
J gene: TRBJ2-1
CDR3 DNA: TGTGCCAGCAGTTATGGGTTGGGAGAGTCCTACAATGAGCAGTTCTTC
CDR3 protein: CASSYGLGESYNEQFF

D gene: TRBD2
clone size: NA
V gene: TRBV9
J gene: TRBJ2-5
CDR3 DNA: TGTGCCAGCAGCGTTTTGGGACTAGCCCAAGAGACCCAGTACTTC
CDR3 protein: CASSVLGLAQETQYF

D gene: NA
clone size: NA
V gene: TRBV7-9
J gene: TRBJ2-7
CDR3 DNA: TGTTCCAGCAGCTTAGATCGAGGGGAGCAGTACTTC
CDR3 protein: CSSSLDRGEQYF

D gene: TRBD2
clone size: NA
V gene: TRBV15
J gene: TRBJ2-1
CDR3 DNA: TGTGCCACCAGCAGAGAACTAGCGGGATCCTACAATGAGCAGTTCTTC
CDR3 protein: CATSRELAGSYNEQFF